A selection of T cell receptor beta chains follows, all from one sample in a study of control samples from healthy donors and cancer patients. Clones were read by immunoSEQ multiplex PCR, and TCRdb kept only the in-frame ones, dropping some. The sample includes some 140,000 clones, over 90% of them seen just once. Material for sequencing was PBMCs. The source is a man aged 60-69 years with colorectal cancer. Both conserved end residues are trimmed from each CDR3. Not all rows give a size; the values are once, few, many and, for expanded clones, a class.

size	V	J	CDR3
-	TRBV12-3/TRBV12-4	TRBJ1-1	ASRRETEAF
-	TRBV5-1	TRBJ1-2	ASSPSSQNYGYT
-	TRBV7-2	TRBJ1-5	ASSLQGAGNQPQH
-	TRBV5-1	TRBJ2-5	ASSLTGRMETQY
-	TRBV27	TRBJ2-6	ASSLSGTGFSGANVLT
-	TRBV19	TRBJ1-5	ASSIQGYQPQH
-	TRBV6-5	TRBJ1-6	ASRGQGKDSPLH
-	TRBV7-2	TRBJ1-1	ASSLVADTEAF
-	TRBV7-9	TRBJ2-1	ASSTYPGTSGGMEQF
-	TRBV27	TRBJ2-1	ASRSPSFFDEQF
-	TRBV27	TRBJ2-2	ASSRMWTAAGELF
-	TRBV10-2	TRBJ2-1	ASSLAGSYNEQF
-	TRBV13	TRBJ1-2	ASSLVVASGPGGYT
-	TRBV12-3/TRBV12-4	TRBJ1-1	ASSFGPNTEAF
-	TRBV18	TRBJ2-5	ASSPQRRETQY
-	TRBV27	TRBJ1-6	ASSSTFGGISPLH
-	TRBV4-2	TRBJ2-7	ASSQSTSGQGLPYEQY
once	TRBV9	TRBJ1-2	ASSVGGGRTNYGYT
-	TRBV19	TRBJ2-2	ASSTSGTVATGELF
-	TRBV12-3/TRBV12-4	TRBJ1-1	ASSTGANTEAF
-	TRBV6-4	TRBJ2-3	ASSRDGSTDTQY
-	TRBV28	TRBJ1-1	ASSSDRSLNTEAF
-	TRBV5-1	TRBJ2-3	ASSLSGQVGTDTQY